This T cell receptor beta chain came from a study of CD8+CD57+ T cells in acquired aplastic anemia. CD8+CD57+ cell expansion, shown by flow cytometry, had occurred in the patients selected for sequencing. The study profiled TCR beta VDJ and CDR3 using genomic DNA as template. TCRdb re-derived calls from the reads in MiXCR, one entry per CDR3 protein. This sample has approximately 120,000 distinct CDR3 sequences, with 30% to 45% found just once. Sequenced material: sorted CD4+, CD8+, or CD8+CD57+ T cells (not recorded which) from PBMCs. This clonotype was obtained from a human donor with aplastic anemia.

The CDR3 DNA follows: TGCAGTGCTTGGGACAGTCCTAATTCACCCCTCCACTTT. Translating gives CSAWDSPNSPLHF. The J gene is TRBJ1-6, the V gene TRBV20-1, with 7 positions matching TRBD1. CDR3 length equals 13 residues. The junction had 4 bases not matched to a gene; V was cut back by 5 bases and J by 6 bases. Germline lookup yields CDR1 DFQATT and CDR2 SNEGSKA (reference sequence).